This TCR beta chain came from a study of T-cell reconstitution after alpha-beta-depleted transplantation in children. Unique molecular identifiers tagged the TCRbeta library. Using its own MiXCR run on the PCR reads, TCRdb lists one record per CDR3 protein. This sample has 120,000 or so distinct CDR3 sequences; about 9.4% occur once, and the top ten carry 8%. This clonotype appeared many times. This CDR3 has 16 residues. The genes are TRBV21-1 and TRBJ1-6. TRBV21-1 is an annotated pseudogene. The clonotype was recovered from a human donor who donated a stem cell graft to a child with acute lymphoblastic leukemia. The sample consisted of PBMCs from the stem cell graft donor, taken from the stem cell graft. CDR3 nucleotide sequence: TGTGCCAGCAGCAAGACACCCGAGCCCATATTTTCACCCCTCCACTTT. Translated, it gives CASSKTPEPIFSPLHF.